The clone carrying this T cell receptor (beta chain) was counted a few times. MiXCR was run by TCRdb on the 5' RACE reads, yielding one entry per CDR3 protein. The sample carries about 4,300 distinct CDR3 sequences, over 3% recorded once. V was clipped by 6 bases and J by 2 bases; unmatched bases: 16. CDR3 size: 18 residues. The germline gives CDR1 MDHEN, CDR2 SYDVKM. This entry belongs to a study of T cells after yellow fever vaccination. Study conclusions and caveats: The study re-detected most primary-vaccination clones after the booster (approximately 97% CD4, around 89% CD8). In sorted memory subsets at day 0, almost all vaccine-responding clonotypes were below detection. One caveat is that FACS-sorted repertoires could contain abundant clonotypes contaminating from the bulk population. Compared with primary, the secondary response was weaker and peaked at day 5, not 15.

The clonotype was recovered from a man aged 30 to 39 who received the YFV17D yellow fever vaccine. The chain recombines TRBV28 with TRBJ2-5, with TRBD2 matching 9 bases. The sample was PBMCs, either bulk or a sorted T-cell subset (CD4+, CD8+, memory, or dextramer-sorted; not recorded which), taken 15 days after the yellow fever booster vaccination. The CDR3 bases are TGTGCCAGCAGCAGTGGGGCTAGCGGGGTCCTTTGGCAAGAGACCCAGTACTTC. Its translation is CASSSGASGVLWQETQYF.